These T cell receptor beta chains were read from a single sample in a study of blood T cell repertoires in COVID-19. Repertoires were generated with immunoSEQ multiplex PCR, while TCRdb's copy carries only in-frame clones and drops some. The repertoire holds more than 300,000 clones, with about 84% as singletons. The specimen sequenced was peripheral blood. These receptors originate from a woman aged 50 to 65 with acute or convalescent COVID-19. CDR3s include the opening cysteine and the closing phenylalanine or tryptophan. A D gene is named only where the DNA matches it firmly. Size values are once, few and many counts, or a class for expanded clones, and some rows have none.

size: few; V: TRBV18; J: TRBJ1-3; D: NA; DNA: TGTGCCAGCTCACCACTCGGTATCTCTGGAAACACCATATATTTT; CDR3: CASSPLGISGNTIYF
size: NA; V: TRBV27; J: TRBJ2-2; D: NA; DNA: TGTGCCAGCAGTTTAAGCGGCAGAAACACCGGGGAGCTGTTTTTT; CDR3: CASSLSGRNTGELFF
size: NA; V: TRBV5-1; J: TRBJ1-6; D: TRBD1; DNA: TGCGCCAGCAGCCCCGGACAGGCAAAGGGGTCACCCCTCCACTTT; CDR3: CASSPGQAKGSPLHF
size: NA; V: TRBV7-2; J: TRBJ2-2; D: NA; DNA: TGTGCCAGCCATAGAACGGGAGTATTAGGGGAGCTGTTTTTT; CDR3: CASHRTGVLGELFF
size: NA; V: TRBV15; J: TRBJ2-7; D: NA; DNA: TGTGCCGCCAGCGGGACAGGTGGGGGCGAGCAGTACTTC; CDR3: CAASGTGGGEQYF
size: NA; V: TRBV12-3/TRBV12-4; J: TRBJ2-7; D: NA; DNA: TGTGCCAGCATCTCGACCGGGGTCTCCGAGCAGTACTTC; CDR3: CASISTGVSEQYF
size: NA; V: TRBV28; J: TRBJ2-7; D: NA; DNA: TGTGCCAGCAGTTTTGGGGGAGGAGCCTACGAGCAGTACTTC; CDR3: CASSFGGGAYEQYF
size: NA; V: TRBV9; J: TRBJ2-5; D: NA; DNA: TGTGCCAGCAGCGTAGGGGGACATATGTACCAAGAGACCCAGTACTTC; CDR3: CASSVGGHMYQETQYF
size: NA; V: TRBV27; J: TRBJ1-2; D: TRBD1; DNA: TGTGCCAGCAGTCCGTGGGGTGGGACAGATGACTATGGCTACACCTTC; CDR3: CASSPWGGTDDYGYTF
size: NA; V: TRBV3-1/TRBV3-2; J: TRBJ1-4; D: NA; DNA: TGTGCCAGCAGCCAATACAGGGTTGGCCCTCTAACTAATGAAAAACTGTTTTTT; CDR3: CASSQYRVGPLTNEKLFF
size: NA; V: TRBV7-2; J: TRBJ1-2; D: NA; DNA: TGTGCCAGCAGTAAAGGAGTCGTGAGCTATGGCTACACCTTC; CDR3: CASSKGVVSYGYTF
size: NA; V: TRBV9; J: TRBJ2-3; D: NA; DNA: TGTGCCAGCAGCCTGGAGGGGCTCACAGATACGCAGTATTTT; CDR3: CASSLEGLTDTQYF
size: few; V: TRBV5-1; J: TRBJ2-5; D: NA; DNA: TGCGCCAGCAGGCTGCGAGGGCTCCAGGAGACCCAGTACTTC; CDR3: CASRLRGLQETQYF
size: NA; V: TRBV7-3; J: TRBJ2-3; D: NA; DNA: TGTGCCAGCAGCTTAAGGGCAAGCACAGATACGCAGTATTTT; CDR3: CASSLRASTDTQYF
size: NA; V: TRBV28; J: TRBJ2-7; D: NA; DNA: TGTGCCAGCAGTATAACAGGGTACGAGCAGTACTTC; CDR3: CASSITGYEQYF